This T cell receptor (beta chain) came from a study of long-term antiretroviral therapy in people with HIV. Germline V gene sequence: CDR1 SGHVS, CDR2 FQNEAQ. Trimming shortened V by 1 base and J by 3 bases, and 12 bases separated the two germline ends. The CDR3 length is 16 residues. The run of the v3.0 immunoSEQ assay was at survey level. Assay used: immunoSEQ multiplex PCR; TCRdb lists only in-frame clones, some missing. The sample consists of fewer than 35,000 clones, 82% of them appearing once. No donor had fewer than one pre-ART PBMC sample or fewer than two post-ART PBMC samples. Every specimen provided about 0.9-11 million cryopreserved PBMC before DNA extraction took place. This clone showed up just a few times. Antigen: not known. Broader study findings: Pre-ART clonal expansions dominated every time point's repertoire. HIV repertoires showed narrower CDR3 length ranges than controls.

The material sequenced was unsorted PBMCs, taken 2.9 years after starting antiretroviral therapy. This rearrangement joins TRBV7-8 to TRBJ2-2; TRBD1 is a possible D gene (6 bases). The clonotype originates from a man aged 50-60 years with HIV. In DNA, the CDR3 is TGTGCCAGCAGCTTAGAGCAGGGGAAAGACACCGGGGAGCTGTTTTTT. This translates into CASSLEQGKDTGELFF.